These 3 T cell receptor beta chains were sequenced from one sample in a study of T cell repertoires in cytomegalovirus infection. Via MiXCR, TCRdb re-called the reads, giving one row per CDR3 protein. The sample includes approximately 630,000 distinct CDR3 sequences, 24% seen only once; the top ten take approximately 8%. Sample: CD8+ T cells from PBMCs. These receptors came from a human donor in good health (CMV status not recorded). Some clones in this sample may be carry-over from other donors' samples.

This clonotype has at least ten counts. The V and J genes are TRBV7-2 and TRBJ2-1, with D hard to call. CDR3 length equals 13 residues. The germline V gene has CDR1 SGHTA and CDR2 FQGNSA. V was trimmed by 0 bases and J by 10 bases, leaving 10 bases between them. CDR3: CASSLASLREQFF. The CDR3 nucleotides read TGTGCCAGCAGCTTAGCCAGTTTACGAGAGCAGTTCTTC.

This chain links TRBV7-9 with TRBJ2-2; weak D call: TRBD1 (5 bases). V was trimmed by 1 base and J by 5 bases, leaving 17 bases between them. The CDR3 is made up of 17 amino acids. Germline values: CDR1 SEHNR, CDR2 FQNEAQ (reference sequence). The chain's CDR3 is CASSLEYQGQRTGELFF. CDR3 DNA: TGTGCCAGCAGCTTAGAATACCAGGGCCAACGAACCGGGGAGCTGTTTTTT. The whole variable domain, remainder taken from reference TRBV7-9 and TRBJ2-2, is DTGVSQNPRHKITKRGQNVTFRCDPISEHNRLYWYRQTLGQGPEFLTYFQNEAQLEKSRLLSDRFSAERPKGSFSTLEIQRTEQGDSAMYLCASSLEYQGQRTGELFFGEGSRLTVL.

The rearrangement joins TRBV10-3 to TRBJ2-2; a possible D gene is TRBD2 (5 bases). Germline V gene sequence: CDR1 ENHRY, CDR2 SYGVKD. The germline V and J ends were trimmed by 0 bases and 7 bases, with 15 bases remaining between them. The CDR3 is made up of 16 amino acids. The CDR3 loop is CAISESTGVAGGELFF. The CDR3 region has the DNA TGTGCCATCAGTGAGTCGACCGGGGTAGCAGGCGGGGAGCTGTTTTTT.